This T cell receptor (beta chain) was captured in a study of shared clonotypes between healthy human individuals (TCRdb year 2020). In terms of the full investigation: Two women and three men aged 18 to 49 years were included in the cohort. Per donor, three plates each were used for CD4 naive and CD4 memory, two for CD8 naive, and one for CD8 memory. To estimate repertoire size and how much clonotypes are shared between individuals, the study performed deep sequencing of blood TCR repertoires from roughly five healthy adults. To increase sequencing depth and limit assay-specific biases, TCR repertoire library preparation and sequencing were carried out by different laboratories using diverse techniques. Between about 0.9 and 9 billion PBMCs per donor were obtained by leukapheresis.

What the authors observed across the whole study: Sharing across several donors was observed for about 5% of naive CD4, about 3.2% of naive CD8, roughly 2.4% of memory CD4, and about 0.4% of memory CD8 clonotypes. Based on pairwise subsampling, the degree of clonotype sharing among donors was expected to be affected by sequencing depth. Because the study included a small number of donors, the genetic and exposure-history diversity represented was limited. Incomplete sequencing was indicated by rarefaction of sorted-subset datasets, despite the large sequencing depth. Sampling was restricted to blood, and TCR repertoires in tissues likely differ from the TCR repertoires found in blood. Estimated clonotype richness was generally larger for naive than for memory subsets. Compared with non-shared clonotypes, the clonotypes found in all four sorted-subset donors had higher generation probabilities.

Using the deep immunoSEQ assay, TCR CDR3 regions were amplified from genomic DNA by multiplex PCR. Genomic DNA extracted from each cell subset was distributed evenly over all wells of several immunoSEQ 96-well plates, and each plate served as one replicate. For sorted subsets, each replicate PCR was loaded with 200 ng genomic DNA, equivalent to 30,000 or so T cell genomes. The purified libraries were quantified using a Qubit 3.0 fluorometer, sized with a Bioanalyzer 2100, and then quantified again using the KAPA Library Quantification kit. Every immunoSEQ 96-well plate was sequenced on a separate single-read 150-cycle Illumina NextSeq 550 flow cell. The authors processed their data as follows. Because the immunoSEQ output held only junctional sequences and lacked quality scores, the filtering could not match the filtering applied to full-length reads. To assign V/J genes and CDR3, sequences were annotated using PyIR, a Python wrapper for IgBLAST v1.9, with IMGT germline references. Any read was removed if the V/J assignment was weak (E-value above 1e-6), the CDR3 was missing, or the read contained stop codons, out-of-frame junctions, or ambiguous translated residues. V3J clonotypes were defined by identical inferred V gene, J gene, and CDR3 amino acid sequence. The percentage overlap between two repertoires was calculated by dividing the number of shared unique clonotypes by the size of the smaller repertoire. Three approaches were used to assess repertoire richness: RTK rarefaction, the Chao1 estimator, and Recon v2.1 estimates of unobserved clonotypes. Generation probabilities for all TCRbeta clonotypes obtained by the gDNA method from a handful of donors were computed using OLGA. The table was pulled from immuneACCESS by TCRdb, which kept in-frame rearrangements only. Such tables lose some clones; where checked, under half of the loss comes from unresolved V genes, and the rest has no known cause. Clone size and the V and J calls come from that table; the DNA yielded D and trimming. In this sample the table shows 1,400,000 or so clones, approximately 98.5% of which occur a single time. The top ten clones comprise 0.36% of the sample.

Of note for this clone: Its binding antigen is unknown. Within one base of it there is no much larger clone, and no base qualities were kept.

CDR1 and CDR2 are drawn from the germline V gene: KGHSH, LQKENI. Reading from cysteine to phenylalanine, the CDR3 counts 21 amino acids. Of the read, only the CDR3 DNA is kept; its 63 bases are in frame from base 1. V trim: 2 bases; J trim: 0 bases; unmatched bases: 16. Healthy HIV-negative adults with no recently reported acute infections or vaccinations were included as donors. All donors were Caucasian adults living in Nashville, Tennessee, USA. CD4+ T cells were enriched by magnetic negative selection, after which naive cells were positively selected on CD45RA and the negative fraction was taken as the memory subset. Blood was collected by leukapheresis, and PBMCs were isolated by Ficoll-Histopaque density gradient centrifugation and then cryopreserved in liquid nitrogen vapor phase. Purity and quantity of every magnetically sorted T cell population were checked by analytical flow cytometry. Genomic DNA was isolated from every sorted fraction and measured by UV absorbance on a Nanodrop 2000c.

The sequence was obtained from a man aged 30 to 39 in good health. Input material: naive CD4+ T cells sorted from blood. Taken with the paper, the label for cell subset or site translates to: CD45RA+ positively selected. The chain employs TRBV18 and TRBJ2-6; 7 of the junction bases match TRBD1. At the DNA level, the sequence is TGTGCCAGCTCACCAGCCATACAGGGGCCCCAAACACACTCTGGGGCCAACGTCCTGACTTTC. It is translated as CASSPAIQGPQTHSGANVLTF. The variable domain in full, with residues beyond the CDR3 obtained from the reference TRBV18 and TRBJ2-6 genes, is NAGVMQNPRHLVRRRGQEARLRCSPMKGHSHVYWYRQLPEEGLKFMVYLQKENIIDESGMPKERFSAEFPKEGPSILRIQQVVRGDSAAYFCASSPAIQGPQTHSGANVLTFGAGSRLTVL.